A single sample gave rise to the 28 T cell receptor beta chains below, sequenced in a study of metastatic and nonmetastatic thyroid tumors. Treatment of any kind had been given to no patient before thyroid surgery. Through MiXCR, TCRdb re-clonotyped the PCR reads. Of some 40,000 clones in the sample, 16% were seen once. Sequencing was performed on blood. The receptors originated from a female donor with papillary thyroid cancer or a benign thyroid nodule (not recorded which). Some clones in this sample may be carry-over from other donors' samples.

This clone has ten or more counts. J is TRBJ2-5 and V is TRBV7-3; the D gene could be TRBD1 or TRBD2 (6 bases each). This CDR3 is 13 amino acids long. V dropped 5 bases and J dropped 1 base, with 8 bases sitting between them. Germline V gene data show CDR1 as SGHTA and CDR2 as FQGTGA. CDR3 coding DNA: TGTGCCAGCAGCGGGGGGCCCCAAGAGACCCAGTACTTC. Protein sequence: CASSGGPQETQYF. Combining the CDR3 with reference TRBV7-3 and TRBJ2-5 gives the whole variable domain GAGVSQTPSNKVTEKGKYVELRCDPISGHTALYWYRQSLGQGPEFLIYFQGTGAADDSGLPNDRFFAVRPEGSVSTLKIQRTERGDSAVYLCASSGGPQETQYFGPGTRLLVL.

This clone was seen ten or more times. V and J are TRBV27 and TRBJ1-6; D may be TRBD1 (6 bases). The CDR3 covers 16 residues. Trimming removed 4 bases at V and 9 bases at J, with 19 bases between. Germline V lookup: CDR1 MNHEY, CDR2 SMNVEV (reference sequence). Written as DNA, the CDR3 is TGTGCCAGCAGTTCCCGGGACACGGTGTGGAGTTCACCCCTCCACTTT. This gives the protein CASSSRDTVWSSPLHF.

This clone was counted ten times or more. The V call is TRBV4-1, the J call TRBJ1-2; D is ambiguous. Trimming took off 0 bases at V and 5 bases at J, with 13 bases between the two ends. CDR3 length equals 15 residues. Germline CDR1 is MGHRA and CDR2 is YSYEKL. CDR3 loop: CASSQDPASAYGYTF. The CDR3 nucleotides read TGCGCCAGCAGCCAAGATCCGGCCAGTGCTTATGGCTACACCTTC.

V and J are TRBV20-1 and TRBJ2-3; D is undetermined. This CDR3 has 13 residues. Germline-derived CDR1 and CDR2 are DFQATT and SNEGSKA (reference sequence). Trimming took off 4 bases at V and 0 bases at J, with 8 bases between the two ends. For the CDR3, the DNA is TGCAGTGCTAAGATCCCTAGCACAGATACGCAGTATTTT. This gives the protein CSAKIPSTDTQYF.

This clone occurred many times. The chain employs TRBV6-1 and TRBJ1-1; D gene unclear. The germline V gene encodes CDR1 MNHNS and CDR2 SASEGT. Trimming took 1 base from V and 5 from J, leaving 17 bases between them. The CDR3 extends over 16 amino acids. This CDR3 is CASSEGLGREGTEAFF. CDR3 DNA sequence: TGTGCCAGCAGTGAAGGTTTGGGGAGGGAAGGGACTGAAGCTTTCTTT.

This clone has at least ten counts. The chain joins TRBV9 to TRBJ2-5; 9 bases are a match to TRBD2. This CDR3 comprises 16 residues. Germline values: CDR1 SGDLS, CDR2 YYNGEE. The V and J ends lost 0 bases and 2 bases, in that order; junction bases with no gene match: 5. In DNA, the CDR3 is TGTGCCAGCAGCGTAGGAGGACTAGCGTCACAAGAGACCCAGTACTTC. Its translation is CASSVGGLASQETQYF.

This clone is classed as medium-sized. The chain is built from TRBV12-3 or TRBV12-4 and TRBJ1-2, with D uncertain. This CDR3 contains 13 residues. Trimming left V 3 bases short and J 6 bases short, with 11 bases between. The CDR3 nucleotides are TGTGCCAGCAGTTTTTGGACGGCGGATGGCTACACCTTC. Translation: CASSFWTADGYTF.

This clone was recorded at least ten times. J is TRBJ2-1 and V is TRBV6-1; D might be TRBD1 (6 bases). CDR3 size: 14 residues. CDR1 MNHNS and CDR2 SASEGT come from the germline V gene. Between the trimmed V and J ends, which lost 1 base and 7 bases, there was a span of 11 bases. CDR3 sequence (DNA): TGTGCCAGCAGTGAAGGACAGGCTCAAAATGAGCAGTTCTTC. Protein: CASSEGQAQNEQFF.

This clone showed up many times. The CDR3 sequence is CASRVGTSRYNEQFF. CDR3 in DNA: TGTGCCAGCAGGGTCGGGACTAGCCGCTACAATGAGCAGTTCTTC. The chain is built from TRBV28 and TRBJ2-1, with TRBD2 matching over 9 bases. This CDR3 spans 15 amino acids. V lost 6 bases to trimming and J lost 3 bases; unmatched junction nucleotides: 6. The germline V gene has CDR1 MDHEN and CDR2 SYDVKM.

This clone was picked up many times. Within the sample, other DNA sequences also encode this same CDR3. The rearrangement uses TRBV20-1 and TRBJ2-7, with D maybe TRBD1 (5 bases). V lost 3 bases and J lost 3, with 6 bases in between. CDR3 length: 11 residues. Per the germline V gene, CDR1 is DFQATT and CDR2 is SNEGSKA (reference sequence). The DNA of the CDR3 is TGCAGTGCTAGTACAGGCTACGAGCAGTACTTC. Amino acids: CSASTGYEQYF.

As regards this clone: This specimen includes other DNA sequences encoding the same CDR3. The chain is built from TRBV11-1 and TRBJ2-3; 7 bases map to TRBD1. Per the germline V gene, CDR1 is SGHAT and CDR2 is FQDESV (reference sequence). V shed 4 bases and J 4 bases; nucleotides not matched to a gene: 8. The CDR3 consists of 15 residues. CDR3 sequence (DNA): TGTGCCAGCAGCTCCGAAACAGGACAGGCAGATACGCAGTATTTT. Translation gives CASSSETGQADTQYF.

This clone has a count of ten or more. The chain combines TRBV30 with TRBJ2-5; D uncertain. Trimming took off 1 base at V and 5 bases at J, with 14 bases between the two ends. Germline assignment: CDR1 GTSNPN and CDR2 SVGIG (reference sequence). This CDR3 region has 14 residues. DNA of the CDR3: TGTGCCTGGAGTGCCGACATGCTCCGGGAGACCCAGTACTTC. As protein: CAWSADMLRETQYF. Full variable domain (rest looked up from reference TRBV30 and TRBJ2-5): SQTIHQWPATLVQPVGSPLSLECTVEGTSNPNLYWYRQAAGRGLQLLFYSVGIGQISSEVPQNLSASRPQDRQFILSSKKLLLSDSGFYLCAWSADMLRETQYFGPGTRLLVL.

This chain connects TRBV20-1 to TRBJ2-7, with D possibly matching TRBD2 (7 bases). The CDR3 covers 15 residues. Germline V gene data show CDR1 as DFQATT and CDR2 as SNEGSKA (reference sequence). The germline V and J ends were trimmed by 5 bases and 0 bases, with 17 bases remaining between them. The CDR3 loop is CSAVGGGQPSYEQYF. DNA of the CDR3: TGCAGTGCTGTCGGCGGGGGCCAGCCCTCCTACGAGCAGTACTTC.

The rearrangement uses TRBV2 and TRBJ2-6; TRBD1 matches 11 bases. This CDR3 spans 16 amino acids. V gave up 6 bases and J gave up 3 bases; unmatched junction bases: 4. The germline CDR1 and CDR2 sequences are SNHLY and FYNNEI. As DNA, the CDR3 is TGTGCCAGCAGCGGACAGGGGGCCCTTGGGGCCAACGTCCTGACTTTC. This gives the protein CASSGQGALGANVLTF. Full variable domain (missing parts from reference TRBV2 and TRBJ2-6): EPEVTQTPSHQVTQMGQEVILRCVPISNHLYFYWYRQILGQKVEFLVSFYNNEISEKSEIFDDQFSVERPDGSNFTLKIRSTKLEDSAMYFCASSGQGALGANVLTFGAGSRLTVL.

The sample holds many counts of this clone. The V and J genes are TRBV7-3 and TRBJ2-1, with 9 bases fitting TRBD2. The CDR3 length is 16 residues. Germline CDR1 and CDR2: SGHTA and FQGTGA. Trimming at V came to 2 bases and at J to 6 bases, leaving 8 bases not matched to a gene. CDR3: CASSLSGLAGFNEQFF. CDR3 nucleotides: TGTGCCAGCAGCTTATCAGGGCTAGCGGGGTTCAATGAGCAGTTCTTC.

This clone was counted at least ten times. V is TRBV20-1 and J is TRBJ2-7; no definite D call. This CDR3 is 10 amino acids long. Germline CDR1 DFQATT, CDR2 SNEGSKA (reference sequence). The V end lost 5 bases, the J end lost 4 bases, and 6 bases lay between the germline ends. CDR3 bases: TGCAGTGCTTCGCAATACGAGCAGTACTTC. Protein product: CSASQYEQYF.

This clone was seen repeatedly, ten times or more. V usage is TRBV6-1 and J usage is TRBJ2-1; D gene unclear. Trimming removed 5 bases from V and 6 bases from J, with 8 bases in between. Germline assignment: CDR1 MNHNS and CDR2 SASEGT. This CDR3 comprises 12 residues. The CDR3, as DNA: TGTGCCAGCAGTTCGCAAAGCAATGAGCAGTTCTTC. The encoded protein is CASSSQSNEQFF.

This clone appeared once. Sequence at one end of the junction differs from germline and may be a read error. The chain joins TRBV7-9 to TRBJ1-1; no definite D call. The CDR3 extends over 15 amino acids. Germline CDR1 and CDR2: SEHNR and FQNEAQ (reference sequence). This CDR3 reads CASSPTVWMNTEAFF. The DNA of the CDR3 is TGTGCCAGCAGCCCCACAGTCTGGATGAACACTGAGGCTTTCTTT.

This clone was found many times. V is TRBV24-1 and J is TRBJ1-5; D call uncertain. Trimming pared 3 bases from V and 1 base from J, leaving 9 bases between. The CDR3 has 15 amino acids. CDR1 is KGHDR and CDR2 is SFDVKD in the germline V gene. The DNA for the CDR3 is TGTGCCACCAGTGATGCCGGGAAAAGCAATCAGCCCCAGCATTTT. This codes for CATSDAGKSNQPQHF.

This clone was recorded only once. V gene TRBV2 combines with J gene TRBJ1-5; D not certain. V lost 7 bases and J 4 bases, leaving 26 bases between the germline ends. Germline CDR1 reads SNHLY; CDR2 reads FYNNEI. There are 18 residues in the CDR3. The DNA of the CDR3 is TGTGCCAGCACCGATCAAACTTTAAGGAGGACGAGTAATCAGCCCCAGCATTTT. Encoded protein: CASTDQTLRRTSNQPQHF.

On this clone itself: One junction end disagrees with the germline gene, perhaps due to a read error. The rearrangement uses TRBV6-7 and TRBJ2-7; perhaps D is TRBD1 or TRBD2 (7 bases each). TRBV6-7 belongs to the ORF category, with a function that is uncertain. The CDR3 runs 15 residues. CDR3 bases: TGTGCCAGCACTCCCCCAGGGGGGGTGCTTTACGATCAGTACTTC. It is translated as CASTPPGGVLYDQYF.

About this clone: This may be a read error, as it is one base from a much larger clone. The J gene is TRBJ1-1, the V gene TRBV20-1; 10 nucleotides align to TRBD1. Germline assignment: CDR1 DFQATT and CDR2 SNEGSKA (reference sequence). CDR3 length: 13 residues. J lost 9 bases, V lost 4 bases, and 8 bases had no gene match. The CDR3 spells CSANSDRGRKAFF. The CDR3 nucleotides read TGCAGTGCTAACTCTGACAGGGGGCGTAAAGCTTTCTTT.

This clone has at least ten counts. The V and J genes are TRBV20-1 and TRBJ2-5; no clear D. The CDR3 is 13 amino acids. Germline V gene lookup returns CDR1 DFQATT and CDR2 SNEGSKA (reference sequence). V lost 5 bases to trimming and J lost 3 bases, with 13 bases between them. This CDR3 reads CSADGYGKETQYF. The CDR3 DNA reads as TGCAGTGCTGACGGCTACGGAAAAGAGACCCAGTACTTC.

In its sample, this clone is medium-sized. The chain has TRBV19 and TRBJ1-5; D call uncertain. The CDR3 covers 12 residues. V lost 1 base and J 7 bases, leaving 5 bases between the germline ends. Per germline, CDR1 LNHDA and CDR2 SQIVND (reference sequence). The CDR3 coding sequence is TGTGCCAGTAGTATAGGAGGGCAGCCCCAGCATTTT. Protein: CASSIGGQPQHF.

In its sample, this clone was seen many times. The chain has TRBV5-1 and TRBJ2-1; 7 nucleotides match TRBD2. J lost 9 bases, V lost 0 bases, and 9 bases had no gene match. The germline CDR1 and CDR2 sequences are SGHRS and YFSETQ. CDR3 length: 15 residues. The CDR3 coding sequence is TGCGCCAGCAGCTTGGACACAGCGGGATTGGGTGAGCAGTTCTTC. Residues: CASSLDTAGLGEQFF.

This clone was observed many times. This chain uses TRBV10-3 with TRBJ2-7, with 10 bases matching TRBD2. The CDR3 is 15 amino acids. Germline assignment: CDR1 ENHRY and CDR2 SYGVKD. The V gene end was trimmed by 5 bases and the J gene end by 3 bases; junction bases not matched to a gene: 7. CDR3 region: CAISPGLAANYEQYF. The CDR3 nucleotides read TGTGCCATCAGTCCAGGACTAGCGGCCAACTACGAGCAGTACTTC.

The gene calls are TRBV6-2 or TRBV6-3 and TRBJ1-1; 11 nucleotides line up with TRBD1. Germline V gene sequence: CDR1 MNHEY, CDR2 SVGEGT. The CDR3 loop spans 19 amino acids. Trimming took 2 bases from V and 1 from J; bases not matched to a gene: 12. CDR3 residues: CASSYGHTGTGGGNTEAFF. In DNA form, the CDR3 reads TGTGCCAGCAGTTACGGTCACACCGGGACAGGGGGGGGGAACACTGAAGCTTTCTTT.

The chain links TRBV28 to TRBJ2-1; no clear D gene. Germline values: CDR1 MDHEN, CDR2 SYDVKM. This CDR3 spans 17 amino acids. Trimming pared 4 bases from V and 0 bases from J, leaving 16 bases between. The CDR3 bases are TGTGCCAGCAGTTCTGGTAGCTGGAGAAGCTCCTACAATGAGCAGTTCTTC. Its protein product is CASSSGSWRSSYNEQFF.